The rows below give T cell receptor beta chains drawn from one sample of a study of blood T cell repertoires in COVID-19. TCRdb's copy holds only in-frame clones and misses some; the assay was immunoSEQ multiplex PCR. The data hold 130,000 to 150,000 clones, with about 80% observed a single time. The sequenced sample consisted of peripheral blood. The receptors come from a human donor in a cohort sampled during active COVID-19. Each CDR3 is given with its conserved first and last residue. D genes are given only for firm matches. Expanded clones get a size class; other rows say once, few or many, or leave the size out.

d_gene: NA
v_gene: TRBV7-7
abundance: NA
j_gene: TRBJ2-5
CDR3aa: CASSPGLGGETQYF
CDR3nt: TGTGCTAGCAGCCCGGGACTTGGAGGAGAGACCCAGTACTTC

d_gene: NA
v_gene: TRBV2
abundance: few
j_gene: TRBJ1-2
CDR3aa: CASSEARGRGYTF
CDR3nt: TGTGCCAGCAGTGAAGCGCGGGGACGCGGCTACACCTTC

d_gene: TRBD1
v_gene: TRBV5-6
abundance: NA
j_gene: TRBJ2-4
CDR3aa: CASTRQGERDIQYF
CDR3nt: TGTGCCAGCACCCGACAGGGTGAGAGGGACATTCAGTACTTC

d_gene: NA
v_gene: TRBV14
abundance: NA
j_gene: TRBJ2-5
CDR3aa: CASSPWGGETQYF
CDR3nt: TGTGCCAGCAGCCCCTGGGGAGGAGAGACCCAGTACTTC

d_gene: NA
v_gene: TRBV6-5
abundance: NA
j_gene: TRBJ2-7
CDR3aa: CASSYYQGSYEQYF
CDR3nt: TGTGCCAGCAGTTACTATCAGGGATCCTACGAGCAGTACTTC

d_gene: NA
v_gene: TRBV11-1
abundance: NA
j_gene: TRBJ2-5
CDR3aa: CASSFRREQTQYF
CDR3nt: TGTGCCAGCAGCTTTCGGAGGGAACAGACCCAGTACTTC

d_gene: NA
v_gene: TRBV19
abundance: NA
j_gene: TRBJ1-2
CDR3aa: CASIAQGAFGYTF
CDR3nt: TGTGCCAGTATTGCACAGGGCGCGTTCGGCTACACCTTC

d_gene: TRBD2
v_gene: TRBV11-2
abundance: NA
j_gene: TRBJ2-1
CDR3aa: CASSLALAGGLNEQFF
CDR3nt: TGTGCCAGCAGCTTAGCGCTAGCGGGGGGGCTTAATGAGCAGTTCTTC

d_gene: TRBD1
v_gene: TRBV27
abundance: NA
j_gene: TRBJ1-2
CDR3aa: CASSLSGQGAKVNYGYTF
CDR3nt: TGTGCCAGCAGTCTGTCGGGACAGGGGGCGAAGGTCAACTATGGCTACACCTTC

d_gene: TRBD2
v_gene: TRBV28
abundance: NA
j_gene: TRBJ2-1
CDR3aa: CASSLAGEYNEQFF
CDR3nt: TGTGCCAGCAGCTTAGCGGGGGAGTACAATGAGCAGTTCTTC

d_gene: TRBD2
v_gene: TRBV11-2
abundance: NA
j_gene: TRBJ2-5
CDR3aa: CASSLEGLAGGHYETQYF
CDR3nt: TGTGCCAGCAGCTTAGAAGGCCTAGCGGGGGGGCATTATGAGACCCAGTACTTC

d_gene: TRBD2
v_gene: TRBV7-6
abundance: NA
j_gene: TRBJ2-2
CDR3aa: CASSPRLASNTGELFF
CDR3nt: TGTGCCAGCAGCCCCCGACTAGCCTCGAACACCGGGGAGCTGTTTTTT

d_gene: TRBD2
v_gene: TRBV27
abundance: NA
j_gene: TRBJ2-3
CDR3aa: CASSLEGLAGRSTDTQYF
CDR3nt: TGTGCCAGCAGTCTGGAGGGACTAGCGGGCCGAAGCACAGATACGCAGTATTTT

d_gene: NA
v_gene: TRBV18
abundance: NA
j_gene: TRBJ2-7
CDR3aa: CASSASSYEQYF
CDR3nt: TGTGCCAGCTCGGCCAGCTCCTACGAGCAGTACTTC

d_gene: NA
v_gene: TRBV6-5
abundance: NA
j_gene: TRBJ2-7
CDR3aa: CASSTTGSYEQYF
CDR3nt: TGTGCCAGCAGTACCACAGGCTCCTACGAGCAGTACTTC

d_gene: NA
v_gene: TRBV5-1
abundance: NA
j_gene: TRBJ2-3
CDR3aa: CASSFTAGADTQYF
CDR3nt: TGCGCCAGCAGCTTCACAGCGGGCGCGGATACGCAGTATTTT

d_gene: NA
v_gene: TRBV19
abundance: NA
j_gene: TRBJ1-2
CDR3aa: CATNSGGEIYGGYTF
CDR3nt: TGTGCCACAAACAGCGGGGGGGAAATATATGGTGGCTACACCTTC

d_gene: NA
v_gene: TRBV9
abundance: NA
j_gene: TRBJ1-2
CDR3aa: CASSDLAAPGQQDGYTF
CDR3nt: TGTGCCAGCAGCGACTTAGCAGCCCCGGGACAACAAGATGGCTACACCTTC

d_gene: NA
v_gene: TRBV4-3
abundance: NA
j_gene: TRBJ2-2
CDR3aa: CASSLESPNTGELFF
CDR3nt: TGCGCCAGCAGCCTTGAGAGTCCGAACACCGGGGAGCTGTTTTTT

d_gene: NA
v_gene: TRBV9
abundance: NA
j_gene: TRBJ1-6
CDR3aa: CASSVAEVGYNSPLHF
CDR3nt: TGTGCCAGCAGCGTAGCTGAGGTAGGCTATAATTCACCCCTCCACTTT

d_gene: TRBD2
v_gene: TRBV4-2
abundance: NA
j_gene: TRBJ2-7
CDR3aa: CASSLAGTSGSSYEQYF
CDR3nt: TGTGCCAGCAGCCTCGCTGGGACTAGCGGTTCATCCTACGAGCAGTACTTC

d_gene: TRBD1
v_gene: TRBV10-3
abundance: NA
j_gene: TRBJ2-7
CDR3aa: CATSDRDLWEQYF
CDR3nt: TGTGCCACTTCAGACAGGGACCTTTGGGAGCAGTACTTC

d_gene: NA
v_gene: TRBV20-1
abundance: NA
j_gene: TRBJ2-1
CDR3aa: CSARSINEQFF
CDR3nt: TGCAGTGCTAGATCTATCAATGAGCAGTTCTTC

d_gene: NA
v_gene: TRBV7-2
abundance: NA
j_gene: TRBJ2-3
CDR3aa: CASSRGRVADTQYF
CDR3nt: TGTGCCAGCAGCCGCGGCCGTGTCGCAGATACGCAGTATTTT

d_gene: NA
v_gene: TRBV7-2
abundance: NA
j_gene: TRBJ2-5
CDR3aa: CASSLPVEETQYF
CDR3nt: TGTGCCAGCAGCTTACCAGTCGAAGAGACCCAGTACTTC

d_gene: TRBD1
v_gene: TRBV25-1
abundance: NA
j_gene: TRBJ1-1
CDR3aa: CASRDRTGANTEAFF
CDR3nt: TGTGCCAGCAGGGACCGGACAGGAGCGAACACTGAAGCTTTCTTT

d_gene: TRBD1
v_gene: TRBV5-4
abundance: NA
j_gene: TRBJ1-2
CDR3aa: CASTRTGTANYGYTF
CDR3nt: TGTGCCAGCACCCGAACCGGGACAGCTAACTATGGCTACACCTTC

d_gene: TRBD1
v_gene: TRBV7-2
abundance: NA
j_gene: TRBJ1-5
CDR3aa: CASSLEAGGDQPQHF
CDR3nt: TGTGCCAGCAGCTTAGAAGCAGGGGGCGACCAGCCCCAGCATTTT

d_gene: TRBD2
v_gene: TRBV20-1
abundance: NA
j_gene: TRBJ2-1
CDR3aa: CSASISGGAVEQFF
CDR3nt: TGCAGTGCTAGTATTAGCGGGGGGGCGGTTGAGCAGTTCTTC

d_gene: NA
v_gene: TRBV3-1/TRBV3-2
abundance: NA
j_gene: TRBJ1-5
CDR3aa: CASSQAGGGGNQPQHF
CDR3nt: TGTGCCAGCAGCCAAGCCGGAGGGGGAGGGAATCAGCCCCAGCATTTT

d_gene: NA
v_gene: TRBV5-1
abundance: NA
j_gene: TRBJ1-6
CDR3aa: CASSSTQGRSPLHF
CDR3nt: TGCGCCAGCAGCTCGACTCAGGGTCGGTCACCCCTCCACTTT

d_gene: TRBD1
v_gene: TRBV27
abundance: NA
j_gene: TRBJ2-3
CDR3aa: CASSLEGGSDTQYF
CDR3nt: TGTGCCAGCAGTTTAGAAGGGGGCTCAGATACGCAGTATTTT

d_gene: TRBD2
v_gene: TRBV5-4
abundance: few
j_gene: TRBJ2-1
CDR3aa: CASERGGLEQFF
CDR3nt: TGTGCCAGCGAGCGGGGGGGCCTTGAGCAGTTCTTC

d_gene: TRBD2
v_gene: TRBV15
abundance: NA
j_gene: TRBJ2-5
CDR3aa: CATSRPGLDWETQYF
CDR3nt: TGTGCCACCAGCAGACCGGGACTAGATTGGGAGACCCAGTACTTC

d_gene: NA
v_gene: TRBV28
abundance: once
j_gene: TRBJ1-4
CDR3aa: CASSSPGGGEGEKLFF
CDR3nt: TGTGCCAGCAGTTCCCCGGGGGGGGGCGAGGGTGAAAAACTGTTTTTT

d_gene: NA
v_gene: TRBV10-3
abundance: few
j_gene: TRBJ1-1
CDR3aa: CAIKGQKDEAFF
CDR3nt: TGTGCCATCAAAGGACAGAAAGATGAAGCTTTCTTT

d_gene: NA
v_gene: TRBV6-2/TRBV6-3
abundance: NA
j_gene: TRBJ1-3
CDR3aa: CASSYAGRSGNTIYF
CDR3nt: TGTGCCAGCAGTTACGCGGGCAGATCTGGAAACACCATATATTTT

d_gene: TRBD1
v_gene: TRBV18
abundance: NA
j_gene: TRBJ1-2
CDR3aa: CASSPNTGQGNRGYTF
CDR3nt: TGTGCCAGCTCACCAAATACCGGACAGGGCAACCGAGGCTACACCTTC

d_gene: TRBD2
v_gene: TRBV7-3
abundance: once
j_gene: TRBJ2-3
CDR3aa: CASSSRGTSGEGDTQYF
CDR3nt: TGTGCCAGCAGCTCACGCGGGACTAGCGGGGAAGGGGATACGCAGTATTTT

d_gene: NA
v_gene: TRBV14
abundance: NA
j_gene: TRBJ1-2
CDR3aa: CASSQRLAGNYGYTF
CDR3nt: TGTGCCAGCAGCCAACGATTGGCAGGGAACTATGGCTACACCTTC

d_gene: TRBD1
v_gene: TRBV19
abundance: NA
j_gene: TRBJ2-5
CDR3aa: CASARSRTGTEETQYF
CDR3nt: TGTGCCAGTGCACGCTCCAGGACAGGGACAGAAGAGACCCAGTACTTC

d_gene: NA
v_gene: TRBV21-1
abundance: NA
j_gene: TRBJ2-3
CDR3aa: CASTGLAITDTQYF
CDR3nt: TGTGCCAGCACCGGACTAGCCATCACAGATACGCAGTATTTT

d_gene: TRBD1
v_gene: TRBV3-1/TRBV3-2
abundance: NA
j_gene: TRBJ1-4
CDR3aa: CASNRGRANEKLFF
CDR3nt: TGTGCCAGCAACAGGGGGAGGGCTAATGAAAAACTGTTTTTT

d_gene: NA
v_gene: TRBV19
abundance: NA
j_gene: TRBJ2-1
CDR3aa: CASSGTQHNEQFF
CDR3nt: TGTGCCAGTTCCGGGACACAACACAATGAGCAGTTCTTC

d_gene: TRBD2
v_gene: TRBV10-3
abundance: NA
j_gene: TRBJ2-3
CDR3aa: CAILVTSGSTDTQYF
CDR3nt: TGTGCCATCCTGGTTACTAGCGGGAGCACAGATACGCAGTATTTT

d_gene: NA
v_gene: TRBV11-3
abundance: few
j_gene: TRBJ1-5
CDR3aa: CASSSTTPTGLVVGQPQHF
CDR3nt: TGTGCCAGCAGCTCCACAACCCCCACAGGGTTGGTGGTTGGTCAGCCCCAGCATTTT

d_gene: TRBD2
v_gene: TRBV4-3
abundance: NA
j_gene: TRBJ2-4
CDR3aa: CASSQDLSGGWNIQYF
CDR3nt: TGCGCCAGCAGCCAAGATCTGAGCGGGGGTTGGAACATTCAGTACTTC

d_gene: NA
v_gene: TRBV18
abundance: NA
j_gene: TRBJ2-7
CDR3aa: CASSPRRTGEQYF
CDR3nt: TGTGCCAGCTCACCCCGTAGAACGGGGGAGCAGTACTTC

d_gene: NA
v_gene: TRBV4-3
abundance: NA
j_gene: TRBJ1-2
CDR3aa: CASSPEQGRAYGYTF
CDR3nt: TGCGCCAGCAGCCCAGAACAGGGCCGGGCTTATGGCTACACCTTC

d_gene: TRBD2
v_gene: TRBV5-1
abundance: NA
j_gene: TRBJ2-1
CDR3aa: CASSPGTTYEQFF
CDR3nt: TGCGCCAGCAGTCCCGGGACTACGTATGAGCAGTTCTTC

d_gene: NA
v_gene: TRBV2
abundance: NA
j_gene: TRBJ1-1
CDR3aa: CASSVVAEAFF
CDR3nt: TGTGCCAGCAGTGTAGTGGCTGAAGCTTTCTTT

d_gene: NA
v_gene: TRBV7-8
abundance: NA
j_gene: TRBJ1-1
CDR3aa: CASSLDRLLNTEAFF
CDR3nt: TGTGCCAGCAGCTTAGACAGGTTATTGAACACTGAAGCTTTCTTT

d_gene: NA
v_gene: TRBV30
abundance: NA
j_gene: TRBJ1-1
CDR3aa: CASHGLSNTEAFF
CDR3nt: TGTGCCTCCCACGGACTGTCTAACACTGAAGCTTTCTTT